The text below deals with one T cell receptor beta chain. Its antigen is currently unknown. The record originates from a study of T cells in Graves' hyperthyroidism and ophthalmopathy. There were TCR beta CDR3 regions amplified from RNA transcripts. HTBI primers were used for first-round RT-PCR of the TCR CDR3. One entry per CDR3 protein results from TCRdb running MiXCR on the multiplex PCR reads. The sample has hundreds of thousands of distinct CDR3 sequences; approximately 15% are singletons. Overall study results and limits: Appearing also in blood were most of the thyroid clonotypes expanded above 0.001.

The study defined stable Graves' hyperthyroidism as no ophthalmopathy progression within 18 months. The study based diagnoses on clinical symptoms, serum thyroxine and TRAb, thyroid ultrasound and orbital computed tomography. This sample holds PBMCs from under 11 ml fresh peripheral blood. Looked up from germline, CDR1 is MNHNY and CDR2 is SVGAGI (reference sequence). CDR3 length: 14 residues. V was shortened by 3 bases and J by 9 bases, with 12 bases between the two germline ends. The material sequenced was blood. The clonotype originates from a woman aged 18-35 years with Graves' hyperthyroidism. The chain links TRBV6-6 to TRBJ1-6, with D tentatively TRBD1 (5 bases). The CDR3 nucleotides read TGTGCCAGCAGTTATCGAGGGGAGAGTTCACCCCTCCACTTT. Its protein product is CASSYRGESSPLHF.